The entry below gives a single TCR beta chain sequence along with its context. Other DNA sequences within the sample encode an identical CDR3. This entry is derived from a study of shared clonotypes between healthy human individuals. It was CD45RO-negative cells, positively selected for CCR7, that made up naive CD8 cells, with terminally differentiated effector memory CD45RA+ cells excluded. Repertoires were generated with immunoSEQ multiplex PCR, while TCRdb's copy carries only in-frame clones and drops some. The sample records around 1.9 million clones, around 93% being singletons. The germline gives CDR1 PRHDT, CDR2 FYEKMQ (reference sequence). The CDR3 is 15 amino acids. With V trimmed by 5 bases and J by 2 bases, 6 bases remained unmatched.

Sequenced input: naive CD8+ T cells from PBMCs. This sequence joins TRBV13 and TRBJ2-7; 10 bases are a match to TRBD2. This receptor was taken from a man aged 18 to 30 in good health. Some clones in this sample may be carry-over from other donors' samples. The CDR3 spells CASSPGLAETYEQYF. The CDR3 DNA reads TGTGCCAGCAGCCCAGGACTAGCGGAGACCTACGAGCAGTACTTC.